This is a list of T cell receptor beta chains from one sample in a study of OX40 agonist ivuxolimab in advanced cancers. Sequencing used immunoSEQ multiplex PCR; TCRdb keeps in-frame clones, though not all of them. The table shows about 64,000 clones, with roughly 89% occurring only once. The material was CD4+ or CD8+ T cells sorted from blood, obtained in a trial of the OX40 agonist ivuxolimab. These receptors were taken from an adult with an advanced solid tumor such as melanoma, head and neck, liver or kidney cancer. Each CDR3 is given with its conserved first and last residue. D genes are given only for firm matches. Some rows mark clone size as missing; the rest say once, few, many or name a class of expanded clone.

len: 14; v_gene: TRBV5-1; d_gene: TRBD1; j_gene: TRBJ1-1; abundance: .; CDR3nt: TGCGCCAGCAGCAAGGGGGACAGAAACACTGAAGCTTTCTTT; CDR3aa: CASSKGDRNTEAFF
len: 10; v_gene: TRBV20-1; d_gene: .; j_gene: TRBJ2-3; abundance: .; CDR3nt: TGCAGTGCTACGAAAGATACGCAGTATTTT; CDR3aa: CSATKDTQYF
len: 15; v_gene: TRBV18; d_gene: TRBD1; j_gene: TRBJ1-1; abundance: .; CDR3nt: TGTGCCAGCTCACAGCGGACAGGGGGCGACACTGAAGCTTTCTTT; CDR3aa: CASSQRTGGDTEAFF
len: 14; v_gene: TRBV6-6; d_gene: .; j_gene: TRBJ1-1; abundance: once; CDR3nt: TGTGCCAGCACCACTGAACAGATGAACACTGAAGCTTTCTTT; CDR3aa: CASTTEQMNTEAFF
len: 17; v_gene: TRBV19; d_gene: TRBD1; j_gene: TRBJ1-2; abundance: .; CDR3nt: TGTGCCAGTAGTCCTTTGGGACAGGGGATTATTAACTATGGCTACACCTTC; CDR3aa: CASSPLGQGIINYGYTF
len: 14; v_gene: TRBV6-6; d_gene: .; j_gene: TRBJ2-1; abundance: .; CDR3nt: TGTGCCAGCAGTTACGGGCAGCTTCACAATGAGCAGTTCTTC; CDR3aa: CASSYGQLHNEQFF
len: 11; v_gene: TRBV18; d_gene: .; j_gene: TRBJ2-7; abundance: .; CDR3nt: TGTGCCAGCTCACCCGACTACGAGCAGTACTTC; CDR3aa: CASSPDYEQYF
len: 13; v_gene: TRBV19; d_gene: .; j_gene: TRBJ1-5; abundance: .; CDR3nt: TGTGCCAGTTCGGGGGGGGGTAGCCAGCCCCAGCATTTT; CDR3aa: CASSGGGSQPQHF
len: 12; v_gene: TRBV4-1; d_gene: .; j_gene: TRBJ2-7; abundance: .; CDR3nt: TGCGCCAGCAGCCAGGACAGTCGCGAGCAGTACTTC; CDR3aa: CASSQDSREQYF
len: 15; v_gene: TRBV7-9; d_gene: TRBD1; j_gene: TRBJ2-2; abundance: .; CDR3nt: TGTGCCAGCAGGGGGACAGGGGAAGTGGCCGGGGAGCTGTTTTTT; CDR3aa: CASRGTGEVAGELFF
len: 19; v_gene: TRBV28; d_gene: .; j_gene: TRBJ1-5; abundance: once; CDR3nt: TGTGCCAGCAGGAGCGCAGGGGCGGGCGGGGGCCGGCGCAATCAGCCCCAGCATTTT; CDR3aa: CASRSAGAGGGRRNQPQHF
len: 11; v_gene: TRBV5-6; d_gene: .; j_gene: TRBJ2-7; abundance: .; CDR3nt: TGTGCCAGCAGCTCATCCTACGAGCAGTACTTC; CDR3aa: CASSSSYEQYF
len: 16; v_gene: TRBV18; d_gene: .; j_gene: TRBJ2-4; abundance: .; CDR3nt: TGTGCCAGCTCACCGCCACTCCGGACGGGGGAGGACATTCAGTACTTC; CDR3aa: CASSPPLRTGEDIQYF
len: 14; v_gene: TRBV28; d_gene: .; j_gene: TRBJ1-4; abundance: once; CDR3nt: TGTGCCACCCTAGAGGGAAGCTTTAATGAAAAACTGTTTTTT; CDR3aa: CATLEGSFNEKLFF
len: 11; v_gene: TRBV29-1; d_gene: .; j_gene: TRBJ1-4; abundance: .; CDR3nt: TGCAGCGTTGAAGAGGGAGAAAAACTGTTTTTT; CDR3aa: CSVEEGEKLFF
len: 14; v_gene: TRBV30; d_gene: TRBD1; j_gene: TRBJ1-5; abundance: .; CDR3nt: TGTGCCTGGAGTGGGACAGGGCGAAGTCAGCCCCAGCATTTT; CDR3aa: CAWSGTGRSQPQHF
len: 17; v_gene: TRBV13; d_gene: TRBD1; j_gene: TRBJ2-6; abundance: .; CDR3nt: TGTGCCAGCAGCTTCGGGACAGGGACGAGTGGGGCCAACGTCCTGACTTTC; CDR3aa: CASSFGTGTSGANVLTF
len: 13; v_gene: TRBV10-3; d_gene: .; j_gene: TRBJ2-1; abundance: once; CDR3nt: TGTGCCATCAGATACTTGGGTAACAATGAGCAGTTCTTC; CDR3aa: CAIRYLGNNEQFF
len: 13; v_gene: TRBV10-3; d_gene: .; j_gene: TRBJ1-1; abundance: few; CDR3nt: TGTGCCATCAGTCCCCCAGGCAGCACTGAAGCTTTCTTT; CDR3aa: CAISPPGSTEAFF
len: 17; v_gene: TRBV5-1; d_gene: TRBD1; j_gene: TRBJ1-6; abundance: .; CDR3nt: TGCGCCAGCAGCTTGGCGGGACAGGGTGTAATTAATTCACCCCTCCACTTT; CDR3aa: CASSLAGQGVINSPLHF
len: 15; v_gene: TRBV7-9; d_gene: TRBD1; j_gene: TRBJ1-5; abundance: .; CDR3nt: TGTGCCAGCAGCCCGGGACAGGGGGCAATTCAGCCCCAGCATTTT; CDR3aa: CASSPGQGAIQPQHF
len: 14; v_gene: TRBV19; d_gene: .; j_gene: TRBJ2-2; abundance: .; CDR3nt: TGTGCCAGTAGTATAGGAAGGGACACCGGGGAGCTGTTTTTT; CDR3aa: CASSIGRDTGELFF
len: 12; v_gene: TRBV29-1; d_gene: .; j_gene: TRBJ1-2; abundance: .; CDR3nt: TGCAGCGTTGTCCCAGAAGACTATGGCTACACCTTC; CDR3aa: CSVVPEDYGYTF
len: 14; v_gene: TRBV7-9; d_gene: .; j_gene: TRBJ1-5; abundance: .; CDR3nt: TGTGCCAGCAGCTTCGGGTCAGGTGGACAGCCCCAGCATTTT; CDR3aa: CASSFGSGGQPQHF
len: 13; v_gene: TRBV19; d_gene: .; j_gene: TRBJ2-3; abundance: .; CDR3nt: TGTGCCAGTAGAAGACTAGACGTAGATACGCAGTATTTT; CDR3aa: CASRRLDVDTQYF
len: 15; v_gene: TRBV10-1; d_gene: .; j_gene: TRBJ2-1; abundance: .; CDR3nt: TGCGCCAGCAGAGTCGAATGGCGGGGGCTCAATGAGCAGTTCTTC; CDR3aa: CASRVEWRGLNEQFF
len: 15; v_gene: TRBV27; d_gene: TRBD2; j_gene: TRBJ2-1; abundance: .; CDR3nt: TGTGCCAGCAGTTTACTTGCTAGCGGGAGTGGGGAGCAGTTCTTC; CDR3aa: CASSLLASGSGEQFF
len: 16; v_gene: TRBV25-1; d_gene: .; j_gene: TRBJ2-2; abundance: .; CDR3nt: TGTGCCAGCAGTGTGGCGAGCGCCCTAAACACCGGGGAGCTGTTTTTT; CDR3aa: CASSVASALNTGELFF
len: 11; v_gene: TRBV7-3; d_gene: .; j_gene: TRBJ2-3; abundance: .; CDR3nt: TGTGCCAGCAGGTCCACCGAGGCGCAGTATTTT; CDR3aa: CASRSTEAQYF
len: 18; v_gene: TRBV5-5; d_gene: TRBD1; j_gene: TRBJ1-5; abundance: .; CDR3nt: TGTGCCAGCAGCCAAACGGACAGGGGGCCTTATAGCAATCAGCCCCAGCATTTT; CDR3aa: CASSQTDRGPYSNQPQHF
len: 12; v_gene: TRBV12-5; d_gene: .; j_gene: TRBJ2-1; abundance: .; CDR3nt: TGTGCTAGTGGCCCTGATTACAATGAGCAGTTCTTC; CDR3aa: CASGPDYNEQFF
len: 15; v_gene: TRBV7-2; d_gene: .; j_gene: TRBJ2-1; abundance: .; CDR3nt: TGTGCCAGCAGCCGTCAGGAGGGCCTCTACAATGAGCAGTTCTTC; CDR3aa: CASSRQEGLYNEQFF
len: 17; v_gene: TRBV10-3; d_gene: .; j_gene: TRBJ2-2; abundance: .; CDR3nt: TGTGCCATCAGTGAGCAGGACGGTGTAAGGGGCACCGGGGAGCTGTTTTTT; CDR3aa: CAISEQDGVRGTGELFF
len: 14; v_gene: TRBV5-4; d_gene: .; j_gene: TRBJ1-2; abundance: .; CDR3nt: TGTGCCAGCAGCTTGGACGGAGGGGCACAAGGCTACACCTTC; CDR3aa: CASSLDGGAQGYTF
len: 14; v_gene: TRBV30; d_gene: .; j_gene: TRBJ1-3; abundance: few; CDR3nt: TGTGCCTGGAGTCTCGCTCCAAATCAGGACACCATATATTTT; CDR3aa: CAWSLAPNQDTIYF
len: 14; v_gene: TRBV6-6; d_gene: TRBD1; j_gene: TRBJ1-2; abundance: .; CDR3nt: TGTGCCAGCAGTTTGGGTGGGACAGGGTTAGGCTACACCTTC; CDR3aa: CASSLGGTGLGYTF
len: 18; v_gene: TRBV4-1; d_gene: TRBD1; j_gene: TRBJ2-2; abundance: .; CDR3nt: TGCGCCAGCAGCCAAGTAAATTTGGGACAGGGAAATACCGGGGAGCTGTTTTTT; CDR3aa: CASSQVNLGQGNTGELFF
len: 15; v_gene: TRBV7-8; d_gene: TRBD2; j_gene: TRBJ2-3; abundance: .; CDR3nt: TGTGCCAGCAGCCCCAGACTAGCCAGAACGGATACGCAGTATTTT; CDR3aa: CASSPRLARTDTQYF
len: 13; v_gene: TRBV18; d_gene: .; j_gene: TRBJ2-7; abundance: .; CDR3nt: TGTGCCAGCTCACCCTCGAACGGAAACGAGCAGTACTTC; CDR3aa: CASSPSNGNEQYF
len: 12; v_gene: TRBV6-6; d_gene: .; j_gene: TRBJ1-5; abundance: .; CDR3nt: TGTGCCAGCAGCCCTTACAATCAGCCCCAGCATTTT; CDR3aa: CASSPYNQPQHF
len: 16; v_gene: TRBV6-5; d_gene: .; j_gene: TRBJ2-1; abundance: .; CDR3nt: TGTGCCAGCAGTTACGGGTTAGGTAGGCCCTACAATGAGCAGTTCTTC; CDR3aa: CASSYGLGRPYNEQFF
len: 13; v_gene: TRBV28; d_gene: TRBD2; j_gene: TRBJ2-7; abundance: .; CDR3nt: TGTGCCAGCAGACTAGCGGGGGGATACGAGCAGTACTTC; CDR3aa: CASRLAGGYEQYF
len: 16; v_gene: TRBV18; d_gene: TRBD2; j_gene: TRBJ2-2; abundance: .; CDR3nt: TGTGCCAGCTCACCGTACGGGACTAGGATGCTCGGGGAGCTGTTTTTT; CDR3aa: CASSPYGTRMLGELFF
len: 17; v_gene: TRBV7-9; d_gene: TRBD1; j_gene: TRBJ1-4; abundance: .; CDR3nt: TGTGCCAGCAGCTTCCACACTCCGGGACAGGAACTTGAAAAACTGTTTTTT; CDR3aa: CASSFHTPGQELEKLFF
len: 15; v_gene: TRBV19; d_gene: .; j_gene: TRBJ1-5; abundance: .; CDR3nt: TGTGCCAGTAGCTCGCGGGACACTCGCAATCAGCCCCAGCATTTT; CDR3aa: CASSSRDTRNQPQHF
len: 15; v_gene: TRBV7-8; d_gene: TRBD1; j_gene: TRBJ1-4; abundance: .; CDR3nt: TGTGCCAGCAGCCCACAGCAGGGGGCAGAGGAAAAACTGTTTTTT; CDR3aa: CASSPQQGAEEKLFF
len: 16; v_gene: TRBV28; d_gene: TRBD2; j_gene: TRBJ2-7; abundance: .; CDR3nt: TGTGCCAGCAGTCCAGGACTAGCGGGAGGGCTGGACGAGCAGTACTTC; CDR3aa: CASSPGLAGGLDEQYF
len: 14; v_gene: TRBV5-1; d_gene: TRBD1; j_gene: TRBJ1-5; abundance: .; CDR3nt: TGCGCCAGCAGCGTGACAGGGTTAGATCAGCCCCAGCATTTT; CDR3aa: CASSVTGLDQPQHF
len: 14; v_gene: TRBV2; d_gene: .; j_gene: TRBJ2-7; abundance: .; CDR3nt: TGTGCCAGCAGTGAGGGTAGCGCGACGCACGAGCAGTACTTC; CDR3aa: CASSEGSATHEQYF
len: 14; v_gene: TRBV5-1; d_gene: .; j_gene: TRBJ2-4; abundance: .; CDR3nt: TGCGCCAGCAGCGAACAGTTAGCCAAAAACATTCAGTACTTC; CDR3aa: CASSEQLAKNIQYF
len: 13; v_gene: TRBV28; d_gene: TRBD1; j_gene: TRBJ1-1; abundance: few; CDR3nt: TGTGCCAGCAGTACAGGGGGATCGACTGAAGCTTTCTTT; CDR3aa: CASSTGGSTEAFF